These T cell receptor beta chains were read from a single sample in a study of T cell responses to AZD1222 COVID-19 vaccine. Using immunoSEQ multiplex PCR, the repertoire was profiled, and TCRdb retains in-frame clones only, with some absent. Of under 150,000 clones listed, 88% are singletons. The input for sequencing was peripheral blood, taken on day 0 of AZD1222 vaccination. The origin of the receptors is an adult in good health. Both conserved end residues are part of each CDR3. A D gene is named only where the DNA matches it firmly. Size values are once, few and many counts, or a class for expanded clones, and some rows have none.

v_gene	abundance	d_gene	j_gene	CDR3nt	CDR3aa
TRBV10-3	once	.	TRBJ1-3	TGTGCCATCAGCCCCGACTTAGCCTCTGGAAACACCATATATTTT	CAISPDLASGNTIYF
TRBV19	.	.	TRBJ2-1	TGTGCCAGTAGTATAGGCCCCTATGATGAGCAGTTCTTC	CASSIGPYDEQFF
TRBV6-5	.	.	TRBJ2-2	TGTGCCAGCAGTTACTCGACCCGATCGGGGGAGCTGTTTTTT	CASSYSTRSGELFF
TRBV5-4	.	TRBD1	TRBJ2-7	TGTGCCAGCAGCGACGCCAGGGGGCACTCCTACGAGCAGTACTTC	CASSDARGHSYEQYF
TRBV4-2	.	.	TRBJ1-3	TGTGCCAGCAGCCACGAGGGTACGCGGGGGGCTGGAAACACCATATATTTT	CASSHEGTRGAGNTIYF
TRBV2	few	.	TRBJ1-2	TGTGCCAGCAGTGTTTGGGGGCAGACCGGCTACACCTTC	CASSVWGQTGYTF
TRBV4-1	.	TRBD1	TRBJ1-1	TGCGCCAGCAGCCCCAGACAGGGGGCGGGGGACACTGAAGCTTTCTTT	CASSPRQGAGDTEAFF
TRBV6-1	.	.	TRBJ2-7	TGTGCCAGCAGTGAAAATCAGGGGTCTTCCTACGAGCAGTACTTC	CASSENQGSSYEQYF
TRBV2	.	TRBD1	TRBJ2-7	TGTGCCAGCAGTGAATCGCGGACAGGGACGAACGAGCAGTACTTC	CASSESRTGTNEQYF
TRBV10-3	.	.	TRBJ1-6	TGTGCCATTCGTACAGGGCGTGATGGTAACTCACCCCTCCACTTT	CAIRTGRDGNSPLHF
TRBV18	.	TRBD2	TRBJ2-1	TGTGCCAGCTCAAAGTGGAGCGGGGGGCCGCACAATGAGCAGTTCTTC	CASSKWSGGPHNEQFF
TRBV6-5	.	.	TRBJ1-1	TGTGCCAGCAGTCCCTCGACCTTGAACACTGAAGCTTTCTTT	CASSPSTLNTEAFF
TRBV2	many	.	TRBJ1-1	TGTGCCAGCAGTGAGAGGCAGGACGTCGGGCGAAACACTGAAGCTTTCTTT	CASSERQDVGRNTEAFF
TRBV19	.	.	TRBJ1-2	TGTGCCAGTAGGGCCGCAGGGTTCCTCTATGGCTACACCTTC	CASRAAGFLYGYTF
TRBV3-1/TRBV3-2	.	TRBD2	TRBJ2-7	TGTGCCAGCAGCCAACGGCGCCAGACTAGCGTATACGAGCAGTACTTC	CASSQRRQTSVYEQYF
TRBV4-3	.	TRBD1	TRBJ1-2	TGCGCCAGCAGCCCCCGGACAGGACCCCATGGCTACACCTTC	CASSPRTGPHGYTF
TRBV27	.	TRBD1	TRBJ1-5	TGTGCCAGCAGTCCGGACAGGGATCATCAGCCCCAGCATTTT	CASSPDRDHQPQHF
TRBV5-1	.	TRBD2	TRBJ2-1	TGCGCCAGCAGCCGAGGACTAGCGGGGGGGAATGAGCAGTTCTTC	CASSRGLAGGNEQFF
TRBV7-8	few	.	TRBJ1-2	TGTGCCAGCAGCCCTCGGGGGGGGCGGCGGGGCTACACCTTC	CASSPRGGRRGYTF
TRBV6-2/TRBV6-3	.	.	TRBJ1-1	TGTGCCAGCAGTTACTCATCGTATTCCACTGAAGCTTTCTTT	CASSYSSYSTEAFF
TRBV7-2	.	.	TRBJ2-7	TGTGCCAGCAGCCTTTATAGGGCCAGCTACGAGCAGTACTTC	CASSLYRASYEQYF
TRBV18	.	.	TRBJ1-1	TGTGCCAGCTCACCGGTGAGCACTGAAGCTTTCTTT	CASSPVSTEAFF
TRBV27	.	.	TRBJ1-1	TGTGCCAGCAGTTTATGGGGTCTCCGACCGCTTCCCACTGAAGCTTTCTTT	CASSLWGLRPLPTEAFF
TRBV2	.	.	TRBJ1-1	TGTGCCAGCAGTGAAGCGCTTCAGGGGTACGGGGACACTGAAGCTTTCTTT	CASSEALQGYGDTEAFF
TRBV15	.	.	TRBJ2-5	TGTGCCACCAGCAGAGATCATAATCGGGAGACCCAGTACTTC	CATSRDHNRETQYF
TRBV6-5	.	TRBD1	TRBJ1-1	TGTGCCAGCAGCCGGGACAGCGACCCTTATAGTGAAGCTTTCTTT	CASSRDSDPYSEAFF
TRBV6-5	.	TRBD1	TRBJ1-2	TGTGCCAGCAAACAATGGGACAGCTCCTATGGCTACACCTTC	CASKQWDSSYGYTF
TRBV11-2	.	TRBD1	TRBJ2-1	TGTGCCAGCAGCCCGACCGGGACAGGGCGCAATGAGCAGTTCTTC	CASSPTGTGRNEQFF
TRBV12-2	once	.	TRBJ1-2	TGTGCAAGTCGCTTAGGAGGTAGCTATGGCTACACCTTC	CASRLGGSYGYTF
TRBV9	.	.	TRBJ1-1	TGTGCCAGCAGCGTAGAACAGACTATGAACACTGAAGCTTTCTTT	CASSVEQTMNTEAFF
TRBV25-1	.	TRBD1	TRBJ2-2	TGTGCCAGCAGTGAGTCGGGACAGGGGATCACCGGGGAGCTGTTTTTT	CASSESGQGITGELFF
TRBV5-8	.	TRBD2	TRBJ2-5	TGTGCCAGCAGTCACGGGACTAGCGGGGGGGCCCGGGAGACCCAGTACTTC	CASSHGTSGGARETQYF
TRBV18	.	.	TRBJ2-4	TGTGCCAGCTCACCGGGGGGCGGCGGGAAAAACATTCAGTACTTC	CASSPGGGGKNIQYF
TRBV12-3/TRBV12-4	.	TRBD1	TRBJ1-2	TGTGCCAGCAGTATAGACAGGGACTATGGCTACACCTTC	CASSIDRDYGYTF
TRBV23-1	once	.	TRBJ2-3	TGCGCCAGCAGTCAATATCTAAAATGGGGTACGCAGTATTTT	CASSQYLKWGTQYF
TRBV7-9	.	.	TRBJ1-4	TGTGCCAGCAGCTTATCAGCCCTGGCAGGGAATGAAAAACTGTTTTTT	CASSLSALAGNEKLFF
TRBV6-5	.	TRBD1	TRBJ1-2	TGTGCCAGCAGTACGCGGACAGGTTCTTTTGTTAGCTACACCTTC	CASSTRTGSFVSYTF
TRBV4-2	.	TRBD1	TRBJ2-5	TGTGCCAGCAGCGGTAAACAGGGGAATGGGGAGACCCAGTACTTC	CASSGKQGNGETQYF
TRBV5-3	.	.	TRBJ2-3	TGTGCCAGAAGCTCTGCCTTTACTAGCACAGATACGCAGTATTTT	CARSSAFTSTDTQYF
TRBV28	.	.	TRBJ2-3	TGTGCCAGCACCCCCCGGGTGGGCGGGGTCACAGATACGCAGTATTTT	CASTPRVGGVTDTQYF